A single sample is the source of the 7 T cell receptor beta chains below, sequenced in a study of blood T cell repertoires in COVID-19. Clones were sequenced by immunoSEQ multiplex PCR, and TCRdb holds only the in-frame ones, with some missing. Altogether approximately 360,000 clones are present, 70% to 90% being singletons, with the ten largest covering approximately 1.2%. Specimen: peripheral blood. Receptor source: a man between 35 and 55 years old with acute or convalescent COVID-19.

The J gene is TRBJ1-1, the V gene TRBV6-6, with no clear D. Trimming stripped 4 bases from V and 0 bases from J, with 3 bases between. The CDR3 covers 12 residues. Per the germline V gene, CDR1 is MNHNY and CDR2 is SVGAGI (reference sequence). CDR3 coding DNA: TGTGCCAGCAGTTCCATGAACACTGAAGCTTTCTTT. As protein: CASSSMNTEAFF.

The table lists this clone with a count of one. The chain employs TRBV10-3 and TRBJ1-1; D unresolved. V shed 10 bases and J shed 1 base, with 7 bases lying between them. Germline CDR1 ENHRY, CDR2 SYGVKD. The CDR3 sequence is 11 residues long. The DNA for the CDR3 is TGTGCCACCGCAGAGAACACTGAAGCTTTCTTT. It translates to CATAENTEAFF.

V is TRBV6-4 and J is TRBJ2-2, with 9 bases fitting TRBD1. The trim removed 5 bases at V and 6 bases at J, leaving 13 bases unmatched. The CDR3 consists of 17 residues. Per germline, CDR1 MRHNA and CDR2 SNTAGT. The CDR3 here is CASSPRDRAEESGELFF. The CDR3 region has the DNA TGTGCCAGCAGTCCACGGGACAGGGCCGAAGAGTCCGGGGAGCTGTTTTTT.

This clone was seen a few times. The chain employs TRBV23-1 and TRBJ1-6; a weak D match, TRBD1 (6 bases). TRBV23-1 is identified as an open reading frame with a role that is uncertain. The CDR3 contains 18 residues. Deletions cut 0 bases from V and 0 bases from J, with 12 bases between. CDR3 coding DNA: TGCGCCAGCAGTCAATCGCGTGGGGGCAGCTCCTATAATTCACCCCTCCACTTT. Its protein product is CASSQSRGGSSYNSPLHF.

CDR3 region: CASSNSGGATYEQYF. Written as DNA, the CDR3 is TGTGCCAGCAGCAATAGCGGGGGGGCAACCTACGAGCAGTACTTC. This chain links TRBV7-8 with TRBJ2-7, with 11 bases matching TRBD2. Germline V gene lookup returns CDR1 SGHVS and CDR2 FQNEAQ. The CDR3 has 15 amino acids. The V and J ends lost 5 bases and 2 bases, in that order; junction bases with no gene match: 5.

V usage is TRBV4-1 and J usage is TRBJ2-5, with TRBD2 matching over 13 bases. CDR1 is MGHRA and CDR2 is YSYEKL in the germline V gene. V was pared by 1 base and J by 2 bases, with 4 bases of the junction left unmatched. This CDR3 has 17 amino acids. As DNA, the CDR3 is TGCGCCAGCAGCCAAGGCAGGACTAGCGGGAGACAAGAGACCCAGTACTTC. Its translation is CASSQGRTSGRQETQYF.

V and J are TRBV19 and TRBJ1-2; D is uncertain. The CDR3 covers 13 residues. Trimming removed 6 bases from V and 0 bases from J, with 8 bases in between. Per the germline V gene, CDR1 is LNHDA and CDR2 is SQIVND (reference sequence). The CDR3 loop reads CASSDTPNYGYTF. In nucleotides, the CDR3 is TGTGCCAGTAGCGATACACCTAACTATGGCTACACCTTC.